The source of this TCR beta chain is a study of T cell changes during pregnancy in multiple sclerosis. Profiled with immunoSEQ multiplex PCR; TCRdb holds only in-frame clones, not every one. Of 100,000 or so clones listed, just over 90% are singletons. The germline gives CDR1 SGDLS, CDR2 YYNGEE. J was trimmed by 0 bases and V by 8 bases; bases with no gene match: 24. The CDR3 extends over 21 amino acids. The sequencing here drew on peripheral blood, taken in the second trimester of pregnancy. The chain links TRBV9 to TRBJ1-4; 8 bases line up with TRBD1. This clonotype was obtained from a female donor with multiple sclerosis, enrolled in a pregnancy study. CDR3 amino acids: CASRRGIPGQAANTTNEKLFF. In DNA, the CDR3 is TGTGCCAGTCGGCGGGGTATCCCGGGACAGGCTGCCAATACAACTAATGAAAAACTGTTTTTT.